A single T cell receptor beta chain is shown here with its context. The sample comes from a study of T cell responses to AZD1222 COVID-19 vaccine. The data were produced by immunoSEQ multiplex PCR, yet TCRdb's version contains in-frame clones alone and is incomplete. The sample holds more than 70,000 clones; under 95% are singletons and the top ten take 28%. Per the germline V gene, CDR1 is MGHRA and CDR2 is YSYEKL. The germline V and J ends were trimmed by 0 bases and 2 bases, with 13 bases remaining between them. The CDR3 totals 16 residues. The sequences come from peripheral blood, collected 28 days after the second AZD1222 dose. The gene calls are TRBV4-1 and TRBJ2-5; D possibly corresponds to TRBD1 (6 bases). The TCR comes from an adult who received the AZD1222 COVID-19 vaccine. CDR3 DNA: TGCGCCAGCAGCCAAGATATGAACAGGGCGCAAGAGACCCAGTACTTC. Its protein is CASSQDMNRAQETQYF.